A single sample gave rise to the 10 T cell receptor beta chains below, sequenced in a study of post-analysis software for immune sequencing data (dated by TCRdb to about 2015). What the work shows at the level of the full study, not this receptor alone: Significantly higher frequencies in patients than in controls were found for a handful of TRBV segments, including TRBV5-6, TRBV5-1 and TRBV20-1.

The antigens of these receptors remain unknown. The method behind the library was PCR. These reads were obtained on an Illumina HiSeq 2500. To reduce PCR and sequencing biases, unique molecular identifiers were incorporated into the TCR beta cDNA libraries. The public reads were reanalyzed by TCRdb: fastp trimming at Q25, MiXCR alignment, in-frame beta chains only. CDR3 protein sequences are deduplicated, and each keeps its most common genes and DNA. This sample is represented by approximately 350,000 distinct CDR3 sequences; approximately 33% of them were singletons. Clones ranked in the top ten supply 13% of the sample. The sample taken for sequencing was blood. Source of these receptors: a girl under 18 with multiple sclerosis.

In this sample, this clonotype turned up a few times. The chain carries TRBV29-1 and TRBJ2-1, with TRBD2 identical over 11 bases. The germline CDR1 and CDR2 sequences are SQVTM and ANQGSEA. This CDR3 comprises 17 residues. V was clipped by 3 bases and J by 6 bases; unmatched bases: 13. Here the CDR3 DNA reads TGCAGCGTTGACGGGATCCTAGCGGGGGGTCTAGGCAATGAGCAGTTCTTC. Its translation: CSVDGILAGGLGNEQFF.

CDR3 DNA: TGTGCCAGCTCACCCTTTCAGGGGGCGGGTGAGCAGTTCTTC. This translates into CASSPFQGAGEQFF. The rearrangement links TRBV18 to TRBJ2-1; 8 bases are shared with TRBD1. The V gene's germline CDR1 is KGHSH and CDR2 LQKENI. The CDR3 is 14 residues long. After removal of 3 bases from V and 9 bases from J, the junction contained 7 bases not matched to a gene.

The chain carries TRBV4-1 and TRBJ2-3; TRBD1 might be the D (5 bases). The CDR3 extends over 13 amino acids. Trimming took 1 base from V and 8 from J, leaving 10 bases between them. Germline-derived CDR1 and CDR2 are MGHRA and YSYEKL. CDR3 sequence (DNA): TGCGCCAGCAGCCAAGGGACACCCACTACGCAGTATTTT. It is translated as CASSQGTPTTQYF.

This clonotype was detected only a few times. The chain carries TRBV12-3 or TRBV12-4 and TRBJ2-2; 11 nucleotides match TRBD1. The CDR3 runs 16 residues. Trimming removed 6 bases from V and 0 bases from J; junction bases left unmatched: 3. CDR3 coding DNA: TGTGCCAGCAGGGTGGGACAGGGGGCGAACACCGGGGAGCTGTTTTTT. Amino acids: CASRVGQGANTGELFF.

The V and J genes are TRBV6-5 and TRBJ2-3; D call uncertain. This CDR3 has 13 residues. V lost 6 bases and J lost 3, with 10 bases in between. From germline, CDR1 is MNHEY and CDR2 SVGAGI. The CDR3 DNA reads as TGTGCCAGCAGCTCTAGGGCGACAGATACGCAGTATTTT. It yields the protein CASSSRATDTQYF.

This clonotype was counted at least ten times. The chain recombines TRBV29-1 with TRBJ2-1; TRBD2 aligns across 9 bases. From germline, CDR1 is SQVTM and CDR2 ANQGSEA. V was clipped by 6 bases and J by 5 bases; unmatched bases: 2. The CDR3 runs 12 residues. CDR3 DNA sequence: TGCAGCGTGACTAGCGGCCACAATGAGCAGTTCTTC. Amino acid sequence: CSVTSGHNEQFF.

This clonotype has only a few counts. The chain employs TRBV20-1 and TRBJ2-1; TRBD2 is a possible D gene (5 bases). The CDR3 totals 13 residues. The germline V gene encodes CDR1 DFQATT and CDR2 SNEGSKA (reference sequence). Deletions cut 5 bases from V and 10 bases from J, with 18 bases between. CDR3 coding DNA: TGCAGTGCTCCGAATCAACTAGTCCGGGAGCAGTTCTTC. Amino acid sequence: CSAPNQLVREQFF.

This clonotype has just a few counts. This rearrangement joins TRBV11-2 to TRBJ2-5, with D perhaps being TRBD1 or TRBD2 (6 bases each). There are 14 residues in the CDR3. CDR1 and CDR2 from the germline V gene are SGHAT and FQNNGV. V lost 5 bases, J lost 2 bases, and 12 bases lay in between. CDR3 amino acids: CASSAQGTQETQYF. CDR3 sequence (DNA): TGTGCCAGCAGCGCCCAGGGGACTCAAGAGACCCAGTACTTC.

This rearrangement joins TRBV7-3 to TRBJ2-1; TRBD2 might be the D (6 bases). The germline V and J ends were trimmed by 6 bases and 4 bases, with 10 bases remaining between them. The length of the CDR3 is 13 residues. Germline assignment: CDR1 SGHTA and CDR2 FQGTGA. The DNA of the CDR3 is TGTGCCAGCAGTCAAGGGACTTACAATGAGCAGTTCTTC. Translating gives CASSQGTYNEQFF.

The rearrangement joins TRBV28 to TRBJ2-3; 7 bases fit TRBD2. V lost 1 base to trimming and J lost 3 bases; unmatched junction nucleotides: 19. The CDR3 is 20 residues long. Germline CDR1 MDHEN, CDR2 SYDVKM. The CDR3 protein is CASSLLWFGAGYEGTDTQYF. The DNA for the CDR3 is TGTGCCAGCAGTTTATTATGGTTCGGAGCGGGGTACGAGGGGACAGATACGCAGTATTTT.